Below are 19 T cell receptor beta chains sequenced from a single sample in a study of T cell clusters in autoimmune cytopenias (dated by TCRdb to about 2019). TRB amplification used roughly 0.25 ug of peripheral blood genomic DNA, some 38,000 genome equivalents, per sample. Sequencer: Illumina MiSeq. TRB rearrangements were amplified by multiplex PCR following a touch-down protocol, with the TRB-A and TRB-B primer pools mixed in one tube. The reads, reprocessed by TCRdb, yield one row per CDR3 protein sequence and no DNA. The sample's clone listing holds fewer than 3,500 distinct CDR3 sequences. Clones ranked in the top ten supply under 20% of the sample. The sequencing input was peripheral blood. These receptors originate from a human donor with an autoimmune cytopenia, with autoimmune hepatitis or in good health (not recorded which).

Its frequency marks this clonotype as medium-sized. The chain is built from TRBV27 and TRBJ2-7; TCRdb's D gene call, TRBD1, goes unchecked for lack of DNA. Germline V gives CDR1 MNHEY, CDR2 SMNVEV (reference sequence). The CDR3 loop spans 19 amino acids. CDR3: CASSQGRQGFRPRPYEQYF.

In terms of frequency, this clonotype is medium-sized. V is TRBV5-1 and J is TRBJ1-1; with no DNA, the TCRdb D assignment of TRBD1 cannot be verified. This CDR3 has 18 amino acids. Germline assignment: CDR1 SGHRS and CDR2 YFSETQ. CDR3 sequence reads: CASSLGTVTSLGNTEAFF.

The chain links TRBV29-1 to TRBJ2-3; TCRdb outputs TRBD2, but without DNA this stays unchecked. Germline V gives CDR1 SQVTM, CDR2 ANQGSEA. The CDR3 spans 14 residues. The CDR3 protein is CSVGLAGPTDTQYF.

By frequency, this clonotype registers medium-sized. The chain recombines TRBV30 with TRBJ1-2. This CDR3 region has 15 residues. The germline CDR1 and CDR2 sequences are GTSNPN and SVGIG (reference sequence). The CDR3: CAWSVQSLGSYGYTF.

V gene TRBV2 combines with J gene TRBJ1-1; there is no DNA to check the TCRdb D call of TRBD1. This CDR3 region has 16 residues. Germline CDR1 SNHLY, CDR2 FYNNEI. CDR3 protein: CASSESGTATNTEAFF.

Its frequency marks this clonotype as medium-sized. The chain joins TRBV4-3 to TRBJ2-1. CDR1 is LGHNA and CDR2 is YSLEER in the germline V gene. The CDR3 totals 14 residues. The CDR3: CASSQDQFYNEQFF.

This clonotype shows up as medium-sized (0.01 to 0.1%) by frequency. The rearrangement uses TRBV5-4 and TRBJ1-1. Germline lookup yields CDR1 SGHNT and CDR2 YYREEE (reference sequence). The length of the CDR3 is 13 residues. The CDR3 protein is CASSPTEDTEAFF.

This clonotype is called medium-sized (0.01 to 0.1%) based on its frequency. The V gene is TRBV5-6, the J gene TRBJ1-3; TCRdb indicates TRBD1, and absent DNA this call remains unverified. The CDR3 sequence is 17 residues long. CDR1 SGHDT and CDR2 YYEEEE come from the germline V gene. The chain's CDR3 is CASSLTRRQVSADTIYF.

The rearrangement links TRBV4-2 to TRBJ2-3. This CDR3 is built from 14 residues. Germline V gives CDR1 LGHNA, CDR2 YNFKEQ. The CDR3 protein is CASSQEGFGDTQYF.

This chain joins TRBV4-3 and TRBJ1-2. CDR3 size: 17 residues. The germline V gene has CDR1 LGHNA and CDR2 YSLEER. The CDR3 region is CASSQDERRAINYGYTF.

This clonotype is called medium-sized based on its frequency. This sequence joins TRBV10-3 and TRBJ1-5; no DNA is available, so the TRBD1 call from TCRdb remains unchecked. Germline values: CDR1 ENHRY, CDR2 SYGVKD. This CDR3 has 13 residues. The CDR3 reads CAISEGQYQPQHF.

The chain couples TRBV20-1 to TRBJ2-4; TCRdb's D gene call, TRBD2, goes unchecked for lack of DNA. CDR1 is DFQATT and CDR2 is SNEGSKA in the germline V gene (reference sequence). The CDR3 is 14 residues long. The CDR3 loop is CSARGRAAQGIQYF.

According to its frequency, this clonotype is medium-sized (0.01 to 0.1%). The chain recombines TRBV18 with TRBJ2-3; TCRdb returns TRBD1, unconfirmable since there is no DNA. CDR1 is KGHSH, CDR2 LQKENI, per germline. CDR3 size: 14 residues. The CDR3 protein is CASSPRQNTDTQYF. Combining the CDR3 with reference TRBV18 and TRBJ2-3 gives the whole variable domain NAGVMQNPRHLVRRRGQEARLRCSPMKGHSHVYWYRQLPEEGLKFMVYLQKENIIDESGMPKERFSAEFPKEGPSILRIQQVVRGDSAAYFCASSPRQNTDTQYFGPGTRLTVL.

J is TRBJ2-5 and V is TRBV4-2; checking the TCRdb D call of TRBD1 is not possible without DNA. From germline, CDR1 is LGHNA and CDR2 YNFKEQ. This CDR3 is 15 amino acids long. The CDR3 spells CASSQGTSSQETQYF.

Judged by frequency, this clonotype is medium-sized. This rearrangement joins TRBV7-2 to TRBJ2-1; TCRdb lists TRBD1, though no DNA is available to test this call. Germline V gives CDR1 SGHTA, CDR2 FQGNSA. The CDR3 covers 15 residues. CDR3 protein: CASSLAGTDYNEQFF.

This clonotype registers medium-sized by frequency. The chain employs TRBV5-5 and TRBJ2-1; TCRdb proposes TRBD1, but this gene call is untestable without DNA. The CDR3 is 16 residues long. In germline, CDR1 is SGHKS, CDR2 YYEKEE (reference sequence). The CDR3 loop is CASSLRPGFPWDEQFF.

The chain recombines TRBV20-1 with TRBJ2-4; TCRdb picks TRBD2, but there is no DNA to check that call. In germline, CDR1 is DFQATT, CDR2 SNEGSKA (reference sequence). CDR3 length: 18 residues. The CDR3: CSAGEGLAGGPSRNIQYF.

This clonotype is labeled medium-sized based on frequency. The chain links TRBV14 to TRBJ2-7; no DNA is available, so the TRBD1 call from TCRdb remains unchecked. The germline gives CDR1 SGHDN, CDR2 FVKESK. CDR3 size: 14 residues. CDR3: CASSQAGTGGEQYF.

Judged by frequency, this clonotype is medium-sized. V and J are TRBV30 and TRBJ1-1; absent DNA, TCRdb's TRBD1 call cannot be checked. Germline values: CDR1 GTSNPN, CDR2 SVGIG (reference sequence). The CDR3 loop spans 12 amino acids. The CDR3 loop is CAWSQGDTEAFF.